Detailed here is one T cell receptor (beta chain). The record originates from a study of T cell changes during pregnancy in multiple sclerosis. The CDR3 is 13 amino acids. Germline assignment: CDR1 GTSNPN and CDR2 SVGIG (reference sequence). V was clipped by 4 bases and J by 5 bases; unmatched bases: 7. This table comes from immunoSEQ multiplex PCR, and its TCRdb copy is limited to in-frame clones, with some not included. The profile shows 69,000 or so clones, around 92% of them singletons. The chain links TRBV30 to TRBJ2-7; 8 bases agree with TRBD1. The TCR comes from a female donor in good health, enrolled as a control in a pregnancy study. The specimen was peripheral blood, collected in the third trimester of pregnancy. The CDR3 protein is CAWIEDRGHEQYF. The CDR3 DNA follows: TGTGCCTGGATCGAAGACAGGGGTCACGAGCAGTACTTC.